This T cell receptor (beta chain) is from a study of shared clonotypes between healthy human individuals. At the level of the study: CD4 naive cells filled three plates per donor, CD4 memory three, CD8 naive two and CD8 memory one.

TCRdb's table, derived via immunoSEQ multiplex PCR, lists solely in-frame clones and lacks some. Of roughly 2,300,000 clones listed, roughly 92% were seen once; the top ten hold about 0.36%. The CDR3 covers 14 residues. Germline V gene data show CDR1 as SGHRS and CDR2 as YFSETQ. V was pared by 4 bases and J by 1 base, with 12 bases between. The TCR sequence derives from a man aged 18 to 29 in good health. Some clones in this sample may be carry-over from other donors' samples. This chain joins TRBV5-1 and TRBJ2-7; D remains unclear. Sequencing used naive CD4+ T cells from PBMCs. Subset reported: CD45RA+ positively selected. The chain's CDR3 is CASSLTLFSYEQYF. In nucleotides, the CDR3 is TGCGCCAGCAGCCTGACGTTATTTTCCTACGAGCAGTACTTC.